These 24 T cell receptor beta chains share one sample of origin, sequenced in a study of regulatory T cells in long-lasting Graves disease. Building the TCR beta libraries relied on iRepertoire HTBI primers, and CDR3 regions underwent Arm-PCR. TCRdb passed the multiplex PCR reads through MiXCR, listing each CDR3 protein once. The table lists more than 400,000 distinct CDR3 sequences, around 15% of them singletons, with around 10% in the top ten. The time point is: newly diagnosed GD, antithyroid drugs for less than 3 months. RNA isolated from PBMCs was used to make the TCR library. Another study also made use of these data, one on T cells in Graves' hyperthyroidism and ophthalmopathy.

The source material was peripheral blood mononuclear cells (PBMCs), sampled at new diagnosis, from a patient treated with antithyroid drugs. The receptors shown here come from a woman in her thirties with Graves disease.

This clonotype has ten or more counts. This chain uses TRBV5-1 with TRBJ2-1; tentatively, D is TRBD1 or TRBD2 (5 bases each). From germline, CDR1 is SGHRS and CDR2 YFSETQ. Between the trimmed V and J ends, which lost 4 bases and 3 bases, there was a span of 11 bases. This CDR3 comprises 14 residues. The chain's CDR3 is CASSPWGNYNEQFF. DNA for the CDR3: TGCGCCAGCAGCCCCTGGGGGAACTACAATGAGCAGTTCTTC.

This clonotype came up many times. CDR3 protein: CSATGTWLTEAFF. The CDR3 coding sequence is TGCAGTGCTACCGGGACCTGGCTCACTGAAGCTTTCTTT. This chain uses TRBV20-1 with TRBJ1-1; D is perhaps TRBD1 (5 bases). Germline V gene lookup returns CDR1 DFQATT and CDR2 SNEGSKA (reference sequence). Trimming took off 4 bases at V and 4 bases at J, with 13 bases between the two ends. The CDR3 is 13 residues long.

This clonotype was picked up many times. The J gene is TRBJ1-1, the V gene TRBV11-1; no clear D gene. Germline CDR1 reads SGHAT; CDR2 reads FQDESV (reference sequence). V lost 6 bases and J 1 base, leaving 9 bases between the germline ends. CDR3 length equals 13 residues. This chain's CDR3 is CASRVSRNTEAFF. The DNA of the CDR3 is TGTGCCAGCAGGGTATCTAGGAACACTGAAGCTTTCTTT.

This clonotype has a handful of counts. The rearrangement joins TRBV4-1 to TRBJ1-4; 7 bases are shared with TRBD1. The CDR3 is 15 amino acids. The ends lost 3 bases at V and 11 bases at J; junction bases unmatched: 12. In germline, CDR1 is MGHRA, CDR2 YSYEKL. In nucleotides, the CDR3 is TGCGCCAGCAGCCATATCCGACAGGGTGCCAAGAAACTGTTTTTT. Its protein product is CASSHIRQGAKKLFF.

This clonotype was counted at least ten times. Here the CDR3 reads CASSPTFDRENGYTF. In DNA, the CDR3 is TGTGCCAGCAGCCCAACGTTTGACAGGGAAAATGGCTACACCTTC. The chain recombines TRBV6-2 or TRBV6-3 with TRBJ1-2, with 7 bases that match TRBD1. The J segment lost 6 bases and the V segment lost 6 bases, leaving 13 bases of the junction unmatched. Per the germline V gene, CDR1 is MNHEY and CDR2 is SVGEGT. The CDR3 is 15 amino acids.

This chain uses TRBV28 with TRBJ2-5; 11 positions match TRBD1. Germline V CDR1 and CDR2: MDHEN, SYDVKM. This CDR3 is built from 15 residues. The V gene end was trimmed by 5 bases and the J gene end by 9 bases; junction bases not matched to a gene: 11. CDR3 residues: CASSPPGTGGNPQYF. The CDR3 bases are TGTGCCAGCAGTCCGCCCGGGACAGGGGGAAACCCCCAGTACTTC.

This clonotype was detected ten times or more. The gene calls are TRBV18 and TRBJ2-7, with D perhaps assigned TRBD1 or TRBD2 (5 bases each). V was trimmed by 6 bases and J by 4 bases, leaving 22 bases between them. The CDR3 is made up of 16 amino acids. Germline V gene sequence: CDR1 KGHSH, CDR2 LQKENI. The CDR3 DNA is TGTGCCAGCTCTTGGGGACGGGGTTCCGTGAGTTACGAGCAGTACTTC. It encodes CASSWGRGSVSYEQYF.

Note on this clonotype: A single base is all that separates this from a far larger clone, so a read error is likely. The V call is TRBV27, the J call TRBJ1-5; maybe TRBD1 (5 bases). Per the germline V gene, CDR1 is MNHEY and CDR2 is SMNVEV (reference sequence). Trimming cost V 4 bases and J 4 bases, with 14 bases left between them. The CDR3 is made up of 15 amino acids. CDR3: CASSSGRAGNQPQHF. The CDR3, as DNA: TGTGCCAGCAGTTCAGGCAGGGCAGGGAATCAGCCCCAGCATTTT.

This clonotype came up many times. This chain connects TRBV2 to TRBJ1-2; unclear D gene. Germline CDR1 reads SNHLY; CDR2 reads FYNNEI. Trimming left V 2 bases short and J 5 bases short, with 9 bases between. CDR3 length: 13 residues. The DNA of the CDR3 is TGTGCCAGCAGTGAAATCGGGGAGTATGGCTACACCTTC. Translating it yields CASSEIGEYGYTF.

This clonotype was counted many times. The genes are TRBV27 and TRBJ2-1; 7 bases fit TRBD1. Trimming cost V 5 bases and J 7 bases; bases outside gene matches: 8. CDR1 is MNHEY and CDR2 is SMNVEV in the germline V gene (reference sequence). The CDR3 has 14 residues. The CDR3 protein is CASSLRDSLNEQFF. CDR3 in DNA: TGTGCCAGCAGTCTTCGGGACAGCCTAAATGAGCAGTTCTTC.

This clonotype has more than one count but fewer than ten. Being one base from a much bigger clone, this may be a read error. The chain employs TRBV18 and TRBJ2-1, with a tentative D call TRBD2 (5 bases). This CDR3 has 15 amino acids. Germline CDR1 is KGHSH and CDR2 is LQKENI. The DNA of the CDR3 is TGTGCCAGCCCACCAGGAGTCCTTAGCGTGGATGAGCAGTTCTTC. This sequence encodes CASPPGVLSVDEQFF.

The rearrangement links TRBV20-1 to TRBJ2-1; the match to TRBD2 covers 8 bases. V gave up 0 bases and J gave up 4 bases; unmatched junction bases: 8. Germline V gene data show CDR1 as DFQATT and CDR2 as SNEGSKA (reference sequence). The CDR3 is made up of 16 amino acids. CDR3 sequence (DNA): TGCAGTGCTAGAGATCTGAGCGGGAGAGGATACAATGAGCAGTTCTTC. It encodes CSARDLSGRGYNEQFF.

Of note for this clonotype: A single base separates this from a much larger clone, so it may be a read error. This chain joins TRBV20-1 and TRBJ1-4; no clear D gene. The V gene lost 1 base and the J gene lost 12 bases, with 6 bases spanning the gap. Germline V gives CDR1 DFQATT, CDR2 SNEGSKA (reference sequence). The CDR3 has 10 residues. CDR3 residues: CSARGEELFF. CDR3 in DNA: TGCAGTGCTAGAGGGGAGGAACTGTTTTTT.

This clonotype has ten or more counts. This chain uses TRBV28 with TRBJ1-1; D is possibly TRBD1 (6 bases). The CDR3 totals 12 residues. Trimming removed 6 bases at V and 7 bases at J, with 12 bases between. The germline gives CDR1 MDHEN, CDR2 SYDVKM. The CDR3: CASSPRGDEAFF. The CDR3 bases are TGTGCCAGCAGCCCCAGGGGTGATGAAGCTTTCTTT.

This clonotype was seen ten or more times. This chain links TRBV27 with TRBJ2-7; TRBD1 might be the D (6 bases). Germline V gene data show CDR1 as MNHEY and CDR2 as SMNVEV (reference sequence). CDR3 length equals 16 residues. V was cut by 0 bases and J by 2 bases, with 14 bases left in between. DNA of the CDR3: TGTGCCAGCAGTTTATCCAGGGGTACGGGAACCTACGAGCAGTACTTC. Amino acids: CASSLSRGTGTYEQYF.

This clonotype was detected many times. The rearrangement joins TRBV28 to TRBJ1-3; D uncertain. Germline CDR1 is MDHEN and CDR2 is SYDVKM. The CDR3 is made up of 13 amino acids. V lost 5 bases to trimming and J lost 2 bases, with 7 bases between them. CDR3 DNA sequence: TGTGCCAGCAGTCCCCCTCCTGGAAACACCATATATTTT. Translating it yields CASSPPPGNTIYF.

This sequence joins TRBV15 and TRBJ2-7; no clear D. The CDR3 has 13 amino acids. Germline CDR1 LNHNV, CDR2 YYDKDF (reference sequence). Deletions cut 0 bases from V and 6 bases from J, with 9 bases between. Here the CDR3 reads CATSREWAGEQYF. CDR3 nucleotides: TGTGCCACCAGCAGAGAGTGGGCTGGCGAGCAGTACTTC.

This clonotype was seen ten or more times. This rearrangement joins TRBV5-1 to TRBJ2-1; 8 positions match TRBD1. This CDR3 contains 14 residues. Germline CDR1 and CDR2: SGHRS and YFSETQ. The V segment lost 4 bases and the J segment 6 bases; nucleotides outside the gene matches: 6. The CDR3 loop is CASSDGQGCNEQFF. The CDR3 coding sequence is TGCGCCAGCAGCGACGGACAGGGCTGCAATGAGCAGTTCTTC.

J is TRBJ2-2 and V is TRBV27; D is unclear. This CDR3 comprises 15 residues. The V end was cut by 7 bases, the J end by 2 bases, with 14 bases between. CDR1 and CDR2 (germline): MNHEY, SMNVEV (reference sequence). CDR3 bases: TGTGCCAGCAACTCAACTCGGCAAAACACCGGGGAGCTGTTTTTT. Protein product: CASNSTRQNTGELFF.

This clonotype was picked up many times. This rearrangement joins TRBV18 to TRBJ1-1, with TRBD1 matching 8 bases. Germline V gives CDR1 KGHSH, CDR2 LQKENI. The CDR3 has 14 residues. Trimming at V came to 6 bases and at J to 5 bases, leaving 8 bases not matched to a gene. Here the CDR3 reads CASSPGQGGTEAFF. CDR3 coding DNA: TGTGCCAGCTCCCCCGGACAGGGAGGGACTGAAGCTTTCTTT.

This clonotype was observed many times. The V call is TRBV7-9, the J call TRBJ2-5, with a tentative D call TRBD2 (6 bases). The J call may be incorrect, as the DNA end agrees better with TRBJ2-1. The CDR3 is 15 amino acids. Per the germline V gene, CDR1 is SEHNR and CDR2 is FQNEAQ (reference sequence). The CDR3 here is CASSRRDSRGNEQFF. Written as DNA, the CDR3 is TGTGCCAGCAGCCGCCGGGACTCCCGGGGTAATGAGCAGTTCTTC.

At least ten counts were recorded for this clonotype. The chain has TRBV5-1 and TRBJ1-5; perhaps TRBD1 as D (6 bases). The germline V gene has CDR1 SGHRS and CDR2 YFSETQ. Trimming pared 0 bases from V and 5 bases from J, leaving 12 bases between. The CDR3 is 15 residues long. This chain's CDR3 is CASSLGGARDQPQHF. The DNA of the CDR3 is TGCGCCAGCAGCTTGGGGGGGGCCAGGGATCAGCCCCAGCATTTT.

This clonotype was detected a few times. This chain uses TRBV5-1 with TRBJ2-1; 9 nucleotides match TRBD1. V dropped 3 bases and J dropped 1; count of bases not matched to a gene: 5. CDR1 SGHRS and CDR2 YFSETQ come from the germline V gene. The CDR3 totals 16 residues. CDR3 in amino acids: CASSSDGQGSYNEQFF. Here the CDR3 DNA reads TGCGCCAGCAGCTCGGATGGACAGGGGTCCTACAATGAGCAGTTCTTC.

This clonotype was seen a handful of times. The chain is built from TRBV15 and TRBJ2-5, with TRBD2 identical over 7 bases. Trimming took 1 base from V and 1 from J; bases not matched to a gene: 0. CDR3 length: 14 amino acids. Per the germline V gene, CDR1 is LNHNV and CDR2 is YYDKDF (reference sequence). DNA for the CDR3: TGTGCCACCAGCAGAGGGACTAGCCAAGAGACCCAGTACTTC. Protein sequence: CATSRGTSQETQYF.